These 5 T cell receptor beta chains came from one sample sequenced in a study of patients and donors after allogeneic stem cell transplantation. TCRdb reanalysed the RT-PCR reads using MiXCR and keeps one entry per CDR3 protein. Among 30,000 to 40,000 distinct CDR3 sequences listed, roughly 38% were seen once. Material: blood, either unsorted or a sorted T cell fraction (not recorded which). Every receptor here comes from a human donor who was either an allogeneic HSCT recipient or a stem cell or donor lymphocyte infusion donor (not recorded which). It is not recorded whose cells these are; they may come from a transplant donor.

This clonotype was seen more than once but under ten times. J is TRBJ2-1 and V is TRBV7-3, with D possibly TRBD2 on 6 matching bases. The V and J ends lost 5 bases and 5 bases respectively, with 13 bases between them. The CDR3 sequence is 14 residues long. In germline, CDR1 is SGHTA, CDR2 FQGTGA. This CDR3 reads CASSISGRNNEQFF. CDR3 in DNA: TGTGCCAGCAGCATTAGCGGAAGAAACAATGAGCAGTTCTTC.

V and J are TRBV9 and TRBJ1-2; possibly TRBD1 for D (6 bases). CDR3 length equals 14 residues. Looked up from germline, CDR1 is SGDLS and CDR2 is YYNGEE. Trimming shortened V by 2 bases and J by 2 bases, and 10 bases separated the two germline ends. The CDR3 DNA sequence: TGTGCCAGCAGCGTGTCGACAGGAAACTATGGCTACACCTTC. The encoded protein is CASSVSTGNYGYTF.

The CDR3 loop is CASGSVLGATNEKLFF. The CDR3 DNA reads as TGTGCCAGCGGCTCCGTCCTTGGGGCAACTAATGAAAAACTGTTTTTT. V gene TRBV2 combines with J gene TRBJ1-4; D remains unclear. The CDR3 extends over 16 amino acids. CDR1 and CDR2 (germline): SNHLY, FYNNEI. Trimming removed 8 bases from V and 0 bases from J, with 16 bases in between.

This clonotype was observed a few times. The chain combines TRBV20-1 with TRBJ2-3; weak D call: TRBD2 (6 bases). Trimming shortened V by 3 bases and J by 1 base, and 17 bases separated the two germline ends. This CDR3 has 16 amino acids. Germline assignment: CDR1 DFQATT and CDR2 SNEGSKA (reference sequence). The DNA of the CDR3 is TGCAGTGCTAGCCCCAGGGACGGGAGAGGCACAGATACGCAGTATTTT. Protein product: CSASPRDGRGTDTQYF.

The chain has TRBV5-1 and TRBJ2-7; no clear D. The germline V and J ends were trimmed by 5 bases and 0 bases, with 9 bases remaining between them. The CDR3 covers 13 residues. Germline-derived CDR1 and CDR2 are SGHRS and YFSETQ. CDR3 in DNA: TGCGCCAGCAGTGAGACAAGCTCCTACGAGCAGTACTTC. Translating gives CASSETSSYEQYF.